This T cell receptor beta chain was documented in a study of T cells after yellow fever vaccination. Study-level findings and limits: It was a weaker secondary response, yet one that peaked faster, at day 5 versus 15.

5'RACE template switching generated TCR cDNA, adding a universal primer site and UMIs. TCRdb analysed the 5' RACE reads with MiXCR anew, one entry per CDR3 protein. The data show around 550,000 distinct CDR3 sequences, about a fifth seen once. This clonotype has only a few counts. Its matching antigen is unknown. The clonotype comes from a man aged 25-40 years who received the YFV17D yellow fever vaccine. Material: PBMCs, obtained 15 days after the yellow fever booster vaccination.

Written as DNA, the CDR3 is TGTGCCAGTAGGACTAGCGGGAGCGCTGAGACCCAGTACTTC. It specifies CASRTSGSAETQYF. The J gene is TRBJ2-5, the V gene TRBV19; TRBD2 aligns across 12 bases. The CDR3 has 14 amino acids. The ends lost 6 bases at V and 5 bases at J; junction bases unmatched: 4. Germline V lookup: CDR1 LNHDA, CDR2 SQIVND (reference sequence).